These 27 T cell receptor beta chains came from one sample sequenced in a study of human T cells and chemical hapten exposure. MiXCR, run by TCRdb on the RACE reads, gives a single entry per CDR3 protein. The sample lists nearly 350,000 distinct CDR3 sequences, around 6.9% seen once, with 7.5% to 9% in the top ten. Time point defined: patch test 1, 2 weeks after DPC sensitization. Noted treatment: therapeutic diphenylcyclopropenone sensitization with weekly scalp DPC. The sample consisted of whole blood, taken in connection with sensitization to the hapten diphenylcyclopropenone (DPC). The receptors originated from a woman younger than 35 with alopecia areata. Some clones in this sample may be carry-over from other donors' samples.

The table lists this clonotype with many counts. The rearrangement joins TRBV24-1 to TRBJ2-3; D possibly corresponds to TRBD2 (5 bases). The CDR3 covers 14 residues. V gave up 9 bases and J gave up 2 bases, with 14 bases separating them. CDR1 is KGHDR, CDR2 SFDVKD, per germline. DNA for the CDR3: TGTGCCACCGCAAACGGGGTAACCACAGATACGCAGTATTTT. This translates into CATANGVTTDTQYF.

Only a few counts were recorded for this clonotype. The rearrangement uses TRBV7-9 and TRBJ1-2; D is unresolved. Trimming left V 3 bases short and J 0 bases short, with 8 bases between. The germline gives CDR1 SEHNR, CDR2 FQNEAQ (reference sequence). There are 14 residues in the CDR3. As DNA, the CDR3 is TGTGCCAGCAGCTTGGAAAGTCCTAACTATGGCTACACCTTC. Residues: CASSLESPNYGYTF.

In this sample, this clonotype turned up a few times. CDR3 in amino acids: CASSYKIPGYTAQNTEAFF. CDR3 sequence (DNA): TGTGCCAGCAGTTACAAGATTCCGGGGTACACGGCGCAAAACACTGAAGCTTTCTTT. This chain connects TRBV6-5 to TRBJ1-1; no clear D. Germline V gene data show CDR1 as MNHEY and CDR2 as SVGAGI. V lost 2 bases and J lost 2, with 24 bases in between. The CDR3 is 19 amino acids.

This sequence joins TRBV13 and TRBJ1-6, with TRBD1 matching over 7 bases. Per germline, CDR1 PRHDT and CDR2 FYEKMQ (reference sequence). CDR3 size: 16 residues. V shed 5 bases, J shed 5 bases, and the junction held 9 bases outside the gene matches. CDR3 loop: CASSQGTVSNNSPLHF. Written as DNA, the CDR3 is TGTGCCAGCAGCCAGGGGACAGTATCGAATAATTCACCCCTCCACTTT.

This clonotype showed up many times. The rearrangement uses TRBV12-3 or TRBV12-4 and TRBJ2-5, with 16 bases identical to TRBD2. The ends lost 6 bases at V and 1 base at J; junction bases unmatched: 5. The CDR3 length is 17 residues. The CDR3 sequence: CASSPGLAGGPQETQYF. The CDR3 DNA sequence: TGTGCCAGCAGCCCGGGACTAGCGGGGGGGCCCCAAGAGACCCAGTACTTC.

This clonotype was recorded a few times. The chain uses TRBV21-1 and TRBJ2-6; the DNA was not compared with TRBD1, the D call given in the table. TRBV21-1 has pseudogene status. The CDR3 is 14 residues long. The CDR3 spells CASRRQSGANVLTF. The CDR3 DNA is TGTGCCAGCAGGAGACAGTCTGGGGCCAACGTCCTGACTTTC.

This clonotype was seen a handful of times. The V and J genes are TRBV6-2 or TRBV6-3 and TRBJ1-5; D is uncertain. This CDR3 region has 14 residues. The germline gives CDR1 MNHEY, CDR2 SVGEGT. The V end lost 6 bases, the J end lost 9 bases, and 18 bases lay between the germline ends. The CDR3 spells CASSRALIAGPQHF. The CDR3 nucleotides read TGTGCCAGCAGCCGAGCCCTGATAGCGGGGCCCCAGCATTTT.

V gene TRBV6-6 combines with J gene TRBJ2-7; D possibly corresponds to TRBD1 (7 bases). Germline CDR1 and CDR2: MNHNY and SVGAGI (reference sequence). Trimming pared 3 bases from V and 6 bases from J, leaving 12 bases between. The CDR3 contains 13 residues. For the CDR3, the DNA is TGTGCCAGCAGTTATTCAGGGGGGAGCGAGCAGTACTTC. Its translation is CASSYSGGSEQYF.

The chain links TRBV3-1 to TRBJ2-7; the D call may be TRBD1 or TRBD2 (5 bases each). The CDR3 contains 11 residues. From germline, CDR1 is LGHDT and CDR2 YNNKEL (reference sequence). Trimming shortened V by 8 bases and J by 5 bases, and 10 bases separated the two germline ends. CDR3 sequence reads: CASGWDHEQYF. The CDR3 DNA sequence: TGTGCCAGCGGCTGGGACCACGAGCAGTACTTC.

V is TRBV7-9 and J is TRBJ1-1, with TRBD1 as a possible D gene (5 bases). CDR3 length: 18 residues. Trimming cost V 0 bases and J 2 bases, with 19 bases left between them. Germline-derived CDR1 and CDR2 are SEHNR and FQNEAQ (reference sequence). CDR3 region: CASSLATLIMTDNTEAFF. DNA of the CDR3: TGTGCCAGCAGCTTAGCGACCCTGATCATGACAGATAACACTGAAGCTTTCTTT.

This clonotype was observed a handful of times. At one end the junction does not follow the germline gene, possibly because of a read error. V and J are TRBV2 and TRBJ2-7, with D perhaps matching TRBD2 (5 bases). There are 11 residues in the CDR3. The germline CDR1 and CDR2 sequences are SNHLY and FYNNEI. For the CDR3, the DNA is TGTGCCAGCAGTGAAGCGGTGGAGCGGCATTTC. This encodes CASSEAVERHF.

Note on this clonotype: A single base separates this from a much larger clone, so it may be a read error. The rearrangement links TRBV12-3 or TRBV12-4 to TRBJ2-5, with 11 positions matching TRBD2. This CDR3 is 13 amino acids long. J gave up 5 bases and V 8 bases, and 4 bases lay outside the gene matches. For the CDR3, the DNA is TGTGCCAGCGGCCGGACTAGCGGGGAGACCCAGTACTTC. Its protein product is CASGRTSGETQYF.

The J gene is TRBJ2-2, the V gene TRBV2, with a tentative D call TRBD2 (5 bases). Trimming left V 7 bases short and J 6 bases short, with 18 bases between. CDR1 and CDR2 (germline): SNHLY, FYNNEI. This CDR3 contains 15 residues. CDR3 coding DNA: TGTGCCAGCATTAGGCAGCCCGGGGTGTCCGGGGAGCTGTTTTTT. As protein: CASIRQPGVSGELFF. The complete variable domain, with remaining parts taken from reference TRBV2 and TRBJ2-2, reads EPEVTQTPSHQVTQMGQEVILRCVPISNHLYFYWYRQILGQKVEFLVSFYNNEISEKSEIFDDQFSVERPDGSNFTLKIRSTKLEDSAMYFCASIRQPGVSGELFFGEGSRLTVL.

This clonotype was recorded a few times. The rearrangement uses TRBV7-2 and TRBJ1-2; D gene unclear. Trimming removed 5 bases from V and 6 bases from J, with 7 bases in between. The CDR3 has 11 amino acids. Germline V gene lookup returns CDR1 SGHTA and CDR2 FQGNSA. CDR3 coding DNA: TGTGCCAGCAGCAAAAGAGATGGCTACACCTTC. Its protein is CASSKRDGYTF.

This clonotype was counted at least ten times. The chain has TRBV5-1 and TRBJ1-6, with TRBD1 identical over 9 bases. The V gene's germline CDR1 is SGHRS and CDR2 YFSETQ. V trimming: 4 bases; J trimming: 7 bases; junction bases outside the gene matches: 3. This CDR3 is built from 14 residues. This chain's CDR3 is CASSRDRENSPLHF. The CDR3 DNA is TGCGCCAGCAGCAGGGACAGGGAGAATTCACCCCTCCACTTT.

The rearrangement links TRBV4-3 to TRBJ2-1; tentatively, D is TRBD2 (7 bases). CDR1 and CDR2 (germline): LGHNA, YSLEER. The CDR3 loop spans 14 amino acids. Trimming pared 0 bases from V and 10 bases from J, leaving 13 bases between. Here the CDR3 reads CASSQERGGREQFF. CDR3 DNA: TGCGCCAGCAGCCAAGAAAGGGGGGGCCGGGAGCAGTTCTTC.

The chain couples TRBV7-9 to TRBJ1-1; D possibly corresponds to TRBD1 (6 bases). Looked up from germline, CDR1 is SEHNR and CDR2 is FQNEAQ (reference sequence). The V and J ends lost 5 bases and 4 bases respectively, with 17 bases between them. The CDR3 has 15 residues. The CDR3 loop reads CASSPQGGGATEAFF. The CDR3, as DNA: TGTGCCAGCAGCCCCCAGGGAGGGGGAGCCACTGAAGCTTTCTTT.

The sample holds many counts of this clonotype. V and J are TRBV28 and TRBJ2-7, with 9 nucleotides matching TRBD1. From germline, CDR1 is MDHEN and CDR2 SYDVKM. The V and J ends lost 8 bases and 7 bases, in that order; junction bases with no gene match: 12. CDR3 length: 14 residues. CDR3: CASRDRAVPSEQYF. The CDR3 DNA reads as TGTGCCAGCCGGGACAGGGCCGTCCCTAGTGAGCAGTACTTC.

The chain uses TRBV20-1 and TRBJ1-2; perhaps TRBD1 as D (6 bases). Looked up from germline, CDR1 is DFQATT and CDR2 is SNEGSKA (reference sequence). This CDR3 contains 10 residues. The V end was cut by 4 bases, the J end by 7 bases, with 7 bases between. The CDR3 sequence: CSANRAGYTF. The CDR3 nucleotides read TGCAGTGCTAACAGGGCTGGCTACACCTTC.

This clonotype was detected only a few times. The chain recombines TRBV9 with TRBJ1-1; unclear D gene. The CDR3 runs 13 residues. Trimming shortened V by 4 bases and J by 5 bases, and 12 bases separated the two germline ends. Per the germline V gene, CDR1 is SGDLS and CDR2 is YYNGEE. Written as DNA, the CDR3 is TGTGCCAGCAGCACCCAGGAAGGTACTGAAGCTTTCTTT. This encodes CASSTQEGTEAFF.

This clonotype was counted at least ten times. V is TRBV4-1 and J is TRBJ2-7; no clear D gene. CDR3 length: 15 residues. Trimming took off 0 bases at V and 0 bases at J, with 9 bases between the two ends. The germline V gene encodes CDR1 MGHRA and CDR2 YSYEKL. The CDR3 sequence is CASSQDSPSSYEQYF. The CDR3 coding sequence is TGCGCCAGCAGCCAAGATTCCCCGAGCTCCTACGAGCAGTACTTC.

The chain is built from TRBV12-3 or TRBV12-4 and TRBJ2-5, with D possibly matching TRBD2 (5 bases). This CDR3 comprises 12 residues. The ends were cut back, 6 bases at V and 7 bases at J, with 12 bases in the middle. The CDR3 bases are TGTGCCAGCAGCCGCTCCCGGGGGACCCAGTACTTC. Translated, it gives CASSRSRGTQYF.

This clonotype has a handful of counts. This rearrangement joins TRBV5-8 to TRBJ2-7, with 10 bases matching TRBD1. The CDR3 extends over 15 amino acids. Germline CDR1 is SGHTS and CDR2 is YDEGEE. Losses at the gene ends were 0 bases for V and 11 bases for J; bases not matched to a gene: 11. The CDR3 here is CASSLGGTGAYSKYF. As DNA, the CDR3 is TGTGCCAGCAGCTTGGGCGGGACAGGGGCTTATAGCAAGTACTTC.

The chain carries TRBV5-1 and TRBJ1-4; 7 bases are shared with TRBD1. Germline V gene lookup returns CDR1 SGHRS and CDR2 YFSETQ. V shed 3 bases and J 5 bases; nucleotides not matched to a gene: 4. The CDR3 consists of 14 residues. The CDR3 nucleotides are TGCGCCAGCAGCTCAGAGACAGGGAATGAAAAACTGTTTTTT. Its translation is CASSSETGNEKLFF.

The table lists this clonotype with a few counts. V and J are TRBV5-1 and TRBJ2-7, with D hard to call. V was pared by 0 bases and J by 3 bases, with 10 bases between. Germline V CDR1 and CDR2: SGHRS, YFSETQ. The CDR3 covers 14 residues. This CDR3 is CASSLGESNYEQYF. CDR3 DNA sequence: TGCGCCAGCAGCTTGGGGGAAAGTAACTACGAGCAGTACTTC.

This clonotype was detected many times. The rearrangement links TRBV28 to TRBJ2-3; tentative D call: TRBD1 (7 bases). This CDR3 region has 18 residues. The V and J ends lost 6 bases and 2 bases respectively, with 24 bases between them. Germline values: CDR1 MDHEN, CDR2 SYDVKM. CDR3 region: CASSTGQITGEDTDTQYF. Written as DNA, the CDR3 is TGTGCCAGCAGCACGGGACAGATAACGGGGGAGGACACAGATACGCAGTATTTT.

This clonotype has ten or more counts. An end of the junction does not agree with germline; a read error may underlie this. This rearrangement joins TRBV7-7 to TRBJ2-3; TRBD2 agrees at 7 bases. The CDR3 is made up of 15 amino acids. The germline V gene has CDR1 SSHAT and CDR2 FNYEAQ (reference sequence). CDR3 loop: CASSLAPREGDTQYF. The CDR3 coding sequence is TGTGCTAGCAGCTTAGCCCCCAGGGAGGGAGATACGCAGTATTTT.